The T cell receptor (beta chain) under discussion was sequenced for a study of blood T cell repertoires in COVID-19. Study overall: Donors in the United States, Italy and Spain gave samples during acute or convalescent COVID-19.

The CDR3 covers 16 residues. The junction had 4 bases not matched to a gene; V was cut back by 2 bases and J by 3 bases. CDR1 KGHSH and CDR2 LQKENI come from the germline V gene. TCRdb keeps only in-frame clones here, not all; method: immunoSEQ multiplex PCR. The sample yields 95,000 or so clones, approximately 81% seen once. Sequencing was done on a sample of peripheral blood. The rearrangement uses TRBV18 and TRBJ1-4; 9 bases match TRBD1. The TCR originated in a man older than 75 with active or convalescent COVID-19. CDR3 DNA: TGTGCCAGCTCACCAGAACAGGGGGCTGCTAATGAAAAACTGTTTTTT. As protein: CASSPEQGAANEKLFF.